These 31 T cell receptor beta chains originate from one sample sequenced in a study of response to subunit inactivated influenza vaccine. TCRdb redid the calling of the RT-PCR reads with MiXCR, one entry per CDR3 protein. The top ten hold 1.9% of the sample, which has 530,000 or so distinct CDR3 sequences, 25% seen once. This material consisted of CD4+ T cells sorted from PBMCs, taken roughly 5 days after vaccination. The source of these receptors is a man in his fifties or sixties who received an inactivated influenza vaccine.

This clonotype was recorded once. The chain uses TRBV10-3 and TRBJ2-3; D perhaps matches TRBD1 (5 bases). Trimming cost V 2 bases and J 5 bases, with 11 bases left between them. CDR1 and CDR2 (germline): ENHRY, SYGVKD. CDR3 length: 14 residues. CDR3 in DNA: TGTGCCATCAGTGAGCAGGGTTCGGGAGATACGCAGTATTTT. As protein: CAISEQGSGDTQYF.

The chain uses TRBV5-6 and TRBJ2-2, with D perhaps being TRBD1 or TRBD2 (5 bases each). This CDR3 has 15 amino acids. V lost 4 bases and J lost 3, with 13 bases in between. Germline CDR1 reads SGHDT; CDR2 reads YYEEEE. For the CDR3, the DNA is TGTGCCAGCAGCCCCCGGGACGGTTACACCGGGGAGCTGTTTTTT. It specifies CASSPRDGYTGELFF.

J is TRBJ2-2 and V is TRBV10-2; 9 bases fit TRBD1. The V gene end was trimmed by 0 bases and the J gene end by 7 bases; junction bases not matched to a gene: 9. CDR1 is WSHSY, CDR2 SAAADI, per germline. The CDR3 has 17 residues. CDR3: CASSESRDRVFGGELFF. The CDR3 DNA reads TGCGCCAGCAGTGAGTCGCGGGACAGGGTGTTCGGCGGGGAGCTGTTTTTT.

The chain combines TRBV15 with TRBJ1-5, with D tentatively TRBD1 (6 bases). The V gene lost 8 bases and the J gene lost 0 bases, with 11 bases spanning the gap. The CDR3 consists of 14 residues. Germline V CDR1 and CDR2: LNHNV, YYDKDF (reference sequence). CDR3 DNA: TGTGCCACCGGACAGAAGTATAGCAATCAGCCCCAGCATTTT. This encodes CATGQKYSNQPQHF.

This rearrangement joins TRBV25-1 to TRBJ1-6, with 7 bases fitting TRBD1. Trimming took 6 bases from V and 8 from J; bases not matched to a gene: 10. The CDR3 contains 15 residues. The germline gives CDR1 MGHDK, CDR2 SYGVNS. In DNA form, the CDR3 reads TGTGCCAGCAGCGAGACAGGGATTGGATATTCACCCCTCCACTTT. This sequence encodes CASSETGIGYSPLHF.

A few counts support this clonotype. The gene calls are TRBV5-6 and TRBJ2-1; 8 bases match TRBD2. This CDR3 has 18 residues. The V and J ends lost 4 bases and 3 bases, in that order; junction bases with no gene match: 15. Germline values: CDR1 SGHDT, CDR2 YYEEEE. The chain's CDR3 is CASSLSAARGLGYNEQFF. The CDR3 nucleotides are TGTGCCAGCAGCCTTTCAGCCGCACGGGGACTAGGCTACAATGAGCAGTTCTTC.

The J gene is TRBJ1-2, the V gene TRBV30; D not certain. Between the trimmed V and J ends, which lost 0 bases and 8 bases, there was a span of 16 bases. Germline CDR1 reads GTSNPN; CDR2 reads SVGIG (reference sequence). This CDR3 comprises 14 residues. The CDR3 protein is CAWSVGVISRGYTF. CDR3 sequence (DNA): TGTGCCTGGAGTGTAGGCGTTATCTCAAGGGGCTACACCTTC.

The V gene is TRBV13, the J gene TRBJ2-2; 8 nucleotides line up with TRBD1. V lost 4 bases to trimming and J lost 5 bases; unmatched junction nucleotides: 9. This CDR3 has 16 residues. The V gene's germline CDR1 is PRHDT and CDR2 FYEKMQ (reference sequence). The CDR3 sequence is CASSSRTGRETGELFF. The CDR3, as DNA: TGTGCCAGCAGCTCACGGACAGGGCGGGAAACCGGGGAGCTGTTTTTT.

The chain recombines TRBV12-3 or TRBV12-4 with TRBJ1-2, with D hard to call. The CDR3 runs 11 residues. Between the trimmed V and J ends, which lost 5 bases and 4 bases, there was a span of 5 bases. The CDR3 loop reads CASSTAYGYTF. DNA of the CDR3: TGTGCCAGCAGTACGGCCTATGGCTACACCTTC.

This chain uses TRBV6-2 or TRBV6-3 with TRBJ2-5; TRBD1 matches 7 bases. The CDR3 is 16 amino acids. Unmatched junction bases numbered 8, after V lost 2 bases and J lost 2 bases. The germline V gene has CDR1 MNHEY and CDR2 SVGEGT. The DNA for the CDR3 is TGTGCCAGCAGTTACAGTGGACAGGATCATCAAGAGACCCAGTACTTC. It encodes CASSYSGQDHQETQYF.

The sample holds many counts of this clonotype. This chain uses TRBV20-1 with TRBJ2-2, with 7 bases fitting TRBD2. With V trimmed by 0 bases and J by 2 bases, 6 bases remained unmatched. The CDR3 covers 16 residues. The germline V gene encodes CDR1 DFQATT and CDR2 SNEGSKA (reference sequence). CDR3 protein: CSARDAASGNTGELFF. In DNA form, the CDR3 reads TGCAGTGCTAGAGATGCGGCTAGCGGAAACACCGGGGAGCTGTTTTTT.

This clonotype has only a few counts. Here the CDR3 DNA reads TGCAGCGTTGATCGTGGGACAGGCTATGGCTACACCTTC. As protein: CSVDRGTGYGYTF. The V gene is TRBV29-1, the J gene TRBJ1-2; 8 bases map to TRBD1. In germline, CDR1 is SQVTM, CDR2 ANQGSEA. V was pared by 3 bases and J by 4 bases, with 4 bases of the junction left unmatched. The CDR3 runs to 13 residues.

This clonotype was counted only a few times. This rearrangement joins TRBV6-1 to TRBJ2-3; D is uncertain. Trimming cost V 6 bases and J 6 bases, with 22 bases left between them. The CDR3 runs 16 residues. Germline V gene data show CDR1 as MNHNS and CDR2 as SASEGT. CDR3 loop: CASRPDRPSPRDTQYF. The DNA of the CDR3 is TGTGCCAGCAGGCCTGACCGCCCCTCTCCAAGGGATACGCAGTATTTT.

This clonotype has more than one count but fewer than ten. This chain uses TRBV10-3 with TRBJ2-1; 13 bases fit TRBD2. The CDR3 consists of 14 residues. Germline trimming cut 5 bases from V and 8 bases from J; bases unmatched to any gene: 3. Germline CDR1 reads ENHRY; CDR2 reads SYGVKD. DNA of the CDR3: TGTGCCATCAGTTCCACTAGCGGGAGGGATGAGCAGTTCTTC. Amino acid sequence: CAISSTSGRDEQFF.

This clonotype was seen only a few times. This sequence joins TRBV7-9 and TRBJ1-3; D gene uncertain. Germline CDR1 SEHNR, CDR2 FQNEAQ (reference sequence). The CDR3 length is 15 residues. Trimming removed 2 bases at V and 4 bases at J, with 12 bases between. CDR3 in DNA: TGTGCCAGCAGCTTACAAGGCCTAGGGGGAAACACCATATATTTT. The encoded protein is CASSLQGLGGNTIYF.

This clonotype was counted between two and nine times. The V call is TRBV5-1, the J call TRBJ1-1; D is ambiguous. Trimming pared 4 bases from V and 1 base from J, leaving 14 bases between. Germline values: CDR1 SGHRS, CDR2 YFSETQ. CDR3 length: 15 residues. DNA for the CDR3: TGCGCCAGCAGCCTCCTTCCGGGAAAGAACACTGAAGCTTTCTTT. It specifies CASSLLPGKNTEAFF.

The gene calls are TRBV12-3 or TRBV12-4 and TRBJ2-7; D unclear. The CDR3 has 14 amino acids. V was shortened by 3 bases and J by 0 bases, with 9 bases between the two germline ends. Written as DNA, the CDR3 is TGTGCCAGCAGTTTGAACACGTACTCCTACGAGCAGTACTTC. Its translation: CASSLNTYSYEQYF.

In this sample, this clonotype turned up a few times. The chain joins TRBV20-1 to TRBJ2-3; tentative D call: TRBD2 (6 bases). The ends were cut back, 1 base at V and 0 bases at J, with 8 bases in the middle. Germline V gene lookup returns CDR1 DFQATT and CDR2 SNEGSKA (reference sequence). The CDR3 contains 14 residues. The CDR3 nucleotides are TGCAGTGCTAGAGTAGGGACTAGCACAGATACGCAGTATTTT. This translates into CSARVGTSTDTQYF.

The V gene is TRBV4-2, the J gene TRBJ2-1; D tentatively reads TRBD1 or TRBD2 (6 bases each). This CDR3 comprises 13 residues. Germline CDR1 is LGHNA and CDR2 is YNFKEQ. V lost 0 bases, J lost 9 bases, and 9 bases lay in between. CDR3 DNA sequence: TGTGCCAGCAGCCAAGATTGGGGGGCTGAGCAGTTCTTC. Its protein is CASSQDWGAEQFF.

The chain is built from TRBV6-2 or TRBV6-3 and TRBJ2-2; D may be TRBD1 (6 bases). This CDR3 spans 18 amino acids. Germline V gene sequence: CDR1 MNHEY, CDR2 SVGEGT. Trimming stripped 4 bases from V and 0 bases from J, with 18 bases between. CDR3 in DNA: TGTGCCAGCAGTTCCCCGGCCAGGGGTAGTCCGAACACCGGGGAGCTGTTTTTT. It encodes CASSSPARGSPNTGELFF.

V usage is TRBV10-3 and J usage is TRBJ2-7, with a possible D match to TRBD2 (5 bases). The CDR3 has 12 residues. V was clipped by 11 bases and J by 5 bases, with 16 bases between them. The germline V gene encodes CDR1 ENHRY and CDR2 SYGVKD. The CDR3 DNA is TGTGCCGTCTCCGAGGGAACCAACGAGCAGTACTTC. Translated: CAVSEGTNEQYF.

The chain is built from TRBV20-1 and TRBJ2-7; D possibly corresponds to TRBD2 (5 bases). V was clipped by 3 bases and J by 2 bases, with 17 bases between them. The CDR3 totals 15 residues. Per the germline V gene, CDR1 is DFQATT and CDR2 is SNEGSKA (reference sequence). CDR3: CSASMGRGSPYEQYF. The DNA of the CDR3 is TGCAGTGCTAGTATGGGTCGTGGGAGTCCCTACGAGCAGTACTTC.

This rearrangement joins TRBV20-1 to TRBJ2-5; 11 nucleotides line up with TRBD2. This CDR3 is 15 amino acids long. The germline V gene encodes CDR1 DFQATT and CDR2 SNEGSKA (reference sequence). Losses at the gene ends were 8 bases for V and 1 base for J; bases not matched to a gene: 9. The CDR3 sequence: CSLNSGLAVQETQYF. CDR3 bases: TGCAGTCTGAACTCGGGACTAGCGGTCCAAGAGACCCAGTACTTC.

The table lists this clonotype with a few counts. The chain has TRBV7-2 and TRBJ2-7, with D perhaps matching TRBD2 (6 bases). CDR1 and CDR2 from the germline V gene are SGHTA and FQGNSA. The CDR3 length is 15 residues. Trimming removed 1 base from V and 3 bases from J, with 13 bases in between. CDR3 amino acids: CASSLGWQGGYEQYF. Here the CDR3 DNA reads TGTGCCAGCAGCTTAGGGTGGCAGGGAGGCTACGAGCAGTACTTC.

Only a few counts were recorded for this clonotype. This chain connects TRBV5-1 to TRBJ2-1; tentative D call: TRBD1 (5 bases). V shed 0 bases and J shed 7 bases, with 11 bases lying between them. The germline gives CDR1 SGHRS, CDR2 YFSETQ. The length of the CDR3 is 14 residues. CDR3 nucleotide sequence: TGCGCCAGCAGCTTGGGACAGATACAGAATGAGCAGTTCTTC. Its protein is CASSLGQIQNEQFF.

The chain is built from TRBV20-1 and TRBJ2-3; D is possibly TRBD2 (5 bases). Germline values: CDR1 DFQATT, CDR2 SNEGSKA (reference sequence). V was pared by 6 bases and J by 2 bases, with 18 bases between. This CDR3 is 15 amino acids long. In nucleotides, the CDR3 is TGCAGTGCCCTGACCACTAGGAGGTCCACAGATACGCAGTATTTT. It is translated as CSALTTRRSTDTQYF.

The chain joins TRBV20-1 to TRBJ2-5, with D perhaps TRBD1 or TRBD2 (5 bases each). The V gene's germline CDR1 is DFQATT and CDR2 SNEGSKA (reference sequence). The CDR3 runs 14 residues. The germline V and J ends were trimmed by 3 bases and 2 bases, with 13 bases remaining between them. CDR3 protein: CSASEGTAQETQYF. CDR3 DNA sequence: TGCAGTGCTAGCGAAGGGACCGCGCAAGAGACCCAGTACTTC.

This clonotype was recorded a few times. The chain joins TRBV10-2 to TRBJ2-5; possibly TRBD1 or TRBD2 for D (6 bases each). The CDR3 runs to 17 residues. Trimming left V 2 bases short and J 5 bases short, with 21 bases between. Germline CDR1 and CDR2: WSHSY and SAAADI. CDR3 DNA: TGCGCCAGCAGTGAGAAGGGGGGTTGGGGGCGTCGGGAGACCCAGTACTTC. Amino acid sequence: CASSEKGGWGRRETQYF.

The J gene is TRBJ2-5, the V gene TRBV5-1; D gene uncertain. The CDR3 extends over 12 amino acids. CDR1 is SGHRS and CDR2 is YFSETQ in the germline V gene. The germline V and J ends were trimmed by 0 bases and 7 bases, with 7 bases remaining between them. CDR3 DNA sequence: TGCGCCAGCAGCTTGGATGGGGTGACCCAGTACTTC. Translating gives CASSLDGVTQYF.

The rearrangement joins TRBV5-1 to TRBJ2-5; D not resolved. Trimming removed 0 bases at V and 7 bases at J, with 7 bases between. CDR1 is SGHRS and CDR2 is YFSETQ in the germline V gene. CDR3 length equals 12 residues. This CDR3 reads CASSLDVMTQYF. The CDR3 DNA reads as TGCGCCAGCAGCTTGGACGTGATGACCCAGTACTTC.

This clonotype was seen only a few times. J is TRBJ2-1 and V is TRBV5-1, with 7 positions matching TRBD1. CDR1 and CDR2 (germline): SGHRS, YFSETQ. Trimming removed 3 bases from V and 4 bases from J; junction bases left unmatched: 19. The CDR3 has 19 residues. CDR3 sequence reads: CASSSSIRHRDSLYNEQFF. The CDR3 nucleotides are TGCGCCAGCAGCTCCTCTATACGACACCGGGACAGCCTTTACAATGAGCAGTTCTTC.